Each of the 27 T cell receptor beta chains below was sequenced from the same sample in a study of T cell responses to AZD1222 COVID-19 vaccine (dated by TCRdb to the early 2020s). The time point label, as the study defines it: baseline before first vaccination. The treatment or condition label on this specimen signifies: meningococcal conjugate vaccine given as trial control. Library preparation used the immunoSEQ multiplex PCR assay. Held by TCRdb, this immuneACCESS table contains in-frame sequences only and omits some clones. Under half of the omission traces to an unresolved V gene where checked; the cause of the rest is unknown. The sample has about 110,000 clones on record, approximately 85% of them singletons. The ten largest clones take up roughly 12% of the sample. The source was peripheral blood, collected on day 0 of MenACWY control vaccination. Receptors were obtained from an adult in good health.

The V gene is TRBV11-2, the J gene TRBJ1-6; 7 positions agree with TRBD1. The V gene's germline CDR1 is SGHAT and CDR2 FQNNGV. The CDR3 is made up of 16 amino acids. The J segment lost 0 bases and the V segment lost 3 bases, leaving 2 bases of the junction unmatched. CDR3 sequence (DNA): TGTGCCAGCAGCTTGGACAGGAGCTCCTATAATTCACCCCTCCACTTT. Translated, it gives CASSLDRSSYNSPLHF.

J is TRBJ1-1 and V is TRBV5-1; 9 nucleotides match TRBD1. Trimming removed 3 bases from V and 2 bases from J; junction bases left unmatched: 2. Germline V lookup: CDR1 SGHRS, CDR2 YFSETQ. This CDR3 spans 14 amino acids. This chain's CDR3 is CASSWDRANTEAFF. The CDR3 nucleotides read TGCGCCAGCAGCTGGGACAGGGCTAACACTGAAGCTTTCTTT.

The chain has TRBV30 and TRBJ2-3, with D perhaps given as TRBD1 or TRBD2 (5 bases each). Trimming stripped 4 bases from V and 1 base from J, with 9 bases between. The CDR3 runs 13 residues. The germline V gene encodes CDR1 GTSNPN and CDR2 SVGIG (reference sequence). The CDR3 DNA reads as TGTGCCTGGACTGGGGGAGGCACAGATACGCAGTATTTT. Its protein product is CAWTGGGTDTQYF.

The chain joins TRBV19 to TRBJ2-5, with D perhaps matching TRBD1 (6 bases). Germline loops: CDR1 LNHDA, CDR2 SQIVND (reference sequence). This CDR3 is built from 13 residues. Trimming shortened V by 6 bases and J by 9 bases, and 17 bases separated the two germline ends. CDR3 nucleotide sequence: TGTGCCAGTAGCAGACAGGAGCTGAGGGCCCAGTACTTC. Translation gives CASSRQELRAQYF.

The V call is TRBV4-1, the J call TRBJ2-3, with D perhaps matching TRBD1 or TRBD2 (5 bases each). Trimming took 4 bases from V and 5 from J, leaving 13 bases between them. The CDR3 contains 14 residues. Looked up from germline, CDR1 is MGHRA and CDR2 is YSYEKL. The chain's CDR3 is CASSLVGVGDTQYF. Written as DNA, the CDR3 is TGCGCCAGCAGCCTGGTGGGGGTGGGAGATACGCAGTATTTT.

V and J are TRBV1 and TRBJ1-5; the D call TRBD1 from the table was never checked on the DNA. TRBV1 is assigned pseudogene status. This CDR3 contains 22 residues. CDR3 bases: TGCACCAGCAGCCAAATCGTTCTTCGGCAGGGGGCGCCCTATACGAGCAATCAGCCCCAGCATTTT. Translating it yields CTSSQIVLRQGAPYTSNQPQHF.

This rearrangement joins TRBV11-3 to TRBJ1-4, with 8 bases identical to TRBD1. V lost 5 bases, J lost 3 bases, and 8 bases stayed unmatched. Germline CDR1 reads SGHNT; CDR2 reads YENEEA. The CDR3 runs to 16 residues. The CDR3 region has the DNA TGTGCCAGCAGCACCTCAGGGGGCCGGTCTAATGAAAAACTGTTTTTT. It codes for CASSTSGGRSNEKLFF.

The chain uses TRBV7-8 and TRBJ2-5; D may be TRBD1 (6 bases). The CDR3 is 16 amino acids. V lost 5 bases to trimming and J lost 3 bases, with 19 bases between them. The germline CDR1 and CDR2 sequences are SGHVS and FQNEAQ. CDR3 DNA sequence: TGTGCCAGCAGCAAGAGGGGGACCGCGGACAAAGAGACCCAGTACTTC. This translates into CASSKRGTADKETQYF.

The CDR3 sequence is CASSPGTTGELFF. The CDR3 DNA follows: TGCGCCAGCAGCCCCGGGACCACCGGGGAGCTGTTTTTT. The chain links TRBV4-3 to TRBJ2-2, with D perhaps matching TRBD1 or TRBD2 (5 bases each). This CDR3 is 13 amino acids long. Between the trimmed V and J ends, which lost 4 bases and 4 bases, there was a span of 7 bases. Germline CDR1 is LGHNA and CDR2 is YSLEER.

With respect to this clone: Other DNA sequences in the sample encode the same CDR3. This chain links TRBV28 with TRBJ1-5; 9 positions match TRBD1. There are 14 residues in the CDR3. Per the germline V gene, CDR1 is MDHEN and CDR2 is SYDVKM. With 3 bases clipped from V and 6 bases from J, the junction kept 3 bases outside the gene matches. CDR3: CASSFPDRGQPQHF. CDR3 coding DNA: TGTGCCAGCAGTTTTCCGGACAGGGGTCAGCCCCAGCATTTT.

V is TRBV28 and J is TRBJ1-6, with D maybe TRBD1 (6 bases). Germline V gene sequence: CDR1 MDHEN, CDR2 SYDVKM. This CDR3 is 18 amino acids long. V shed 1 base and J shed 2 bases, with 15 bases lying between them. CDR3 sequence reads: CASSLSSTTGPYNSPLHF. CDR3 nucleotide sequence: TGTGCCAGCAGTTTATCCTCAACTACAGGGCCCTATAATTCACCCCTCCACTTT.

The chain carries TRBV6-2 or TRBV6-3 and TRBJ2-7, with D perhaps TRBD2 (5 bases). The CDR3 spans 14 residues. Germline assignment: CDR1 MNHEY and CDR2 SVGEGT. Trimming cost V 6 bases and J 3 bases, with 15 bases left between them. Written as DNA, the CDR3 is TGTGCCAGCAGCCTTGCGGGTGGCAGCTACGAGCAGTACTTC. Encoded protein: CASSLAGGSYEQYF.

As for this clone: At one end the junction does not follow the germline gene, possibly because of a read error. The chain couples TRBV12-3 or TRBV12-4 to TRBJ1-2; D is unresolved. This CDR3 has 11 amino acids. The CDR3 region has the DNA TGTGCCAGCAGGTTAGAGTATGGCTACACCTTC. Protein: CASRLEYGYTF.

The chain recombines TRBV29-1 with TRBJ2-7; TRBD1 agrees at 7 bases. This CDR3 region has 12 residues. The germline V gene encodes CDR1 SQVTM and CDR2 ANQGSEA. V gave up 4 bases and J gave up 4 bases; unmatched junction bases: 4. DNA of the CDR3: TGCAGCGTTGTTGAGGGGGCTTACGAGCAGTACTTC. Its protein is CSVVEGAYEQYF.

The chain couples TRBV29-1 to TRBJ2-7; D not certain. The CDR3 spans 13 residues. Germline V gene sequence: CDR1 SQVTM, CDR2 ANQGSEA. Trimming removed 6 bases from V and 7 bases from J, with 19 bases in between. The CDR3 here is CSVLDNSRGEQYF. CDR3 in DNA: TGCAGCGTCCTTGACAATTCCCGTGGTGAGCAGTACTTC.

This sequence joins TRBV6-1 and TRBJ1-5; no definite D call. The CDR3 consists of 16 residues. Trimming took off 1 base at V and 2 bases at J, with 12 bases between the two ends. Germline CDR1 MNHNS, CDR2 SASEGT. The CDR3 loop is CASSEDRGLGNQPQHF. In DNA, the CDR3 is TGTGCCAGCAGTGAAGACCGGGGTTTGGGCAATCAGCCCCAGCATTTT.

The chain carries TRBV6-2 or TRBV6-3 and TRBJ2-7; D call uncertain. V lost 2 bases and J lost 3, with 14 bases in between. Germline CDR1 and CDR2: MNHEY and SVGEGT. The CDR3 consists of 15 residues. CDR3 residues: CASSYPQGMDYEQYF. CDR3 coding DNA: TGTGCCAGCAGTTACCCCCAAGGAATGGACTACGAGCAGTACTTC.

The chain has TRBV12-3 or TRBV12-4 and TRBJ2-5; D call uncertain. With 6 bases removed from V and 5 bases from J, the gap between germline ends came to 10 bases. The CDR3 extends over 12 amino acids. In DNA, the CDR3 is TGTGCCAGCAGCCTAGTCGGGGAGACCCAGTACTTC. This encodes CASSLVGETQYF.

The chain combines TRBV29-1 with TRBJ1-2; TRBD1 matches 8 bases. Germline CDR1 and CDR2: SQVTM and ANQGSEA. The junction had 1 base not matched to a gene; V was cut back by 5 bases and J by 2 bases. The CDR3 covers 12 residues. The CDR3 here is CSVRTGNYGYTF. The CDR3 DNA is TGCAGCGTTCGGACAGGGAACTATGGCTACACCTTC. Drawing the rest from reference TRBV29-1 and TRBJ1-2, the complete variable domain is SAVISQKPSRDICQRGTSLTIQCQVDSQVTMMFWYRQQPGQSLTLIATANQGSEATYESGFVIDKFPISRPNLTFSTLTVSNMSPEDSSIYLCSVRTGNYGYTFGSGTRLTVV.

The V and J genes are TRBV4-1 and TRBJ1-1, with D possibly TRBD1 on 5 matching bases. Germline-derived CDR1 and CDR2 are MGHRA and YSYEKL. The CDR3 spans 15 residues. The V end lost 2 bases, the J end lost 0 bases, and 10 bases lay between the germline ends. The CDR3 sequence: CASSQNQGMNTEAFF. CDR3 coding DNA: TGCGCCAGCAGCCAAAATCAGGGTATGAACACTGAAGCTTTCTTT.

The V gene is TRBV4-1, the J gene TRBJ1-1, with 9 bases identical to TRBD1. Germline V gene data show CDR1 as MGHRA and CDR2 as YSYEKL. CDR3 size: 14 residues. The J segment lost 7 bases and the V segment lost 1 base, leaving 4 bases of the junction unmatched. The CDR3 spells CASSQGQGDGEAFF. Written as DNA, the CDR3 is TGCGCCAGCAGCCAAGGACAGGGGGACGGTGAAGCTTTCTTT.

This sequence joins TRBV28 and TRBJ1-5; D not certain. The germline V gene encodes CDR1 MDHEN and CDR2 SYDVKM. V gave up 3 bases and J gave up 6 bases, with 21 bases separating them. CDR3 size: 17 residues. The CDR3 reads CASSLDRKREDGQPQHF. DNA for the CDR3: TGTGCCAGCAGTTTGGATCGGAAGCGTGAGGATGGTCAGCCCCAGCATTTT.

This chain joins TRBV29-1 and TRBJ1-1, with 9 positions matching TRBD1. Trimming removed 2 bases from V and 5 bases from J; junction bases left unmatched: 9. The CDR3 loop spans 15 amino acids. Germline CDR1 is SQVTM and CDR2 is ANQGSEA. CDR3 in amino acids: CSVEFTTGGWTEAFF. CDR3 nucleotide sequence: TGCAGCGTTGAATTTACGACAGGGGGTTGGACTGAAGCTTTCTTT.

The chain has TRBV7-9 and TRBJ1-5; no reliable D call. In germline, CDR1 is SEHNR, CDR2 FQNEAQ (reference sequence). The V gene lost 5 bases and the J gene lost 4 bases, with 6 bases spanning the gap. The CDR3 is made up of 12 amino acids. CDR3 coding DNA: TGTGCCAGCAGCCAACGGAATCAGCCCCAGCATTTT. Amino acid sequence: CASSQRNQPQHF.

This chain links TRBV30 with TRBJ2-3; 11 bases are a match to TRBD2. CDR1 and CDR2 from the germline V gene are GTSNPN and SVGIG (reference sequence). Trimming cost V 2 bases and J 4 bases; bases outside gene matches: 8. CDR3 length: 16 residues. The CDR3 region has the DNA TGTGCCTGGAGTCCCGGACTAGCGGGTTTGGCAGATACGCAGTATTTT. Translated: CAWSPGLAGLADTQYF. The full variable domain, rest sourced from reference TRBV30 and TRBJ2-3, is SQTIHQWPATLVQPVGSPLSLECTVEGTSNPNLYWYRQAAGRGLQLLFYSVGIGQISSEVPQNLSASRPQDRQFILSSKKLLLSDSGFYLCAWSPGLAGLADTQYFGPGTRLTVL.

CDR3 in amino acids: CAIRDREDEQFF. The CDR3 DNA reads as TGTGCCATCCGGGACAGGGAGGATGAGCAGTTCTTC. This chain connects TRBV10-3 to TRBJ2-1; 9 nucleotides agree with TRBD1. This CDR3 spans 12 amino acids. Germline loops: CDR1 ENHRY, CDR2 SYGVKD. With V trimmed by 8 bases and J by 8 bases, 4 bases remained unmatched.

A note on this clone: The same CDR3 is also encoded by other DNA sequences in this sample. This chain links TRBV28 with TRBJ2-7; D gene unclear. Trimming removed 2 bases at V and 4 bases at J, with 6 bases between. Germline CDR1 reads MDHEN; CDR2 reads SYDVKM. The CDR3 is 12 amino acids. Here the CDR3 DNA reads TGTGCCAGCAGTTTACGAGGATACGAGCAGTACTTC. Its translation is CASSLRGYEQYF.